This T cell receptor beta chain was retrieved from a study of CXCR3-negative and CXCR3-positive naive CD8 T cells. General study points: With surface CD5 comparable between naive subsets, TCR strength was estimated using properties derived from the TRB CDR3. Naive CXCR3-positive and CXCR3-negative cells shared similar TRBV-TRBJ usage, unlike memory cells. In CXCR3-positive naive cells, the TRB CDR3s were more hydrophobic than in CXCR3-negative naive cells.

The CDR3 contains 15 residues. Germline CDR1 reads MNHEY; CDR2 reads SMNVEV (reference sequence). Notes on this clonotype: Its antigen is unidentified.

Via 5' RACE with UMI labels, TRB cDNA libraries were prepared. After re-calling the 5' RACE reads, TCRdb lists one entry per CDR3 protein, DNA absent. This table lists over 150,000 distinct CDR3 sequences. The rearrangement joins TRBV27 to TRBJ1-5. The specimen was naive CXCR3+ CD8+ T cells from blood. Subset here: CD45RO-CCR7+CD27+CD95- naive CD8+ T cells expressing CXCR3 (TNR3+). This clonotype originated in a human donor in good health. Some clones in this sample may be carry-over from other donors' samples. This CDR3 reads CASSPRPGGDQPQHF.